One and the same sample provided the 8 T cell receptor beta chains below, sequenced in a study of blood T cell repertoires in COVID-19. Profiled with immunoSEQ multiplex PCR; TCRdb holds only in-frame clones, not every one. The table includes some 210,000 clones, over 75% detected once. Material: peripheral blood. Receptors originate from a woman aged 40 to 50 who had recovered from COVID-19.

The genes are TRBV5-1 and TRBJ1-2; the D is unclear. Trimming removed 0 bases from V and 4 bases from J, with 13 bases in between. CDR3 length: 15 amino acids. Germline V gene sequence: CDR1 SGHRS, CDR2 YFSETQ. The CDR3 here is CASSLEGEPGYGYTF. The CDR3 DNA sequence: TGCGCCAGCAGCTTGGAGGGAGAGCCGGGCTATGGCTACACCTTC.

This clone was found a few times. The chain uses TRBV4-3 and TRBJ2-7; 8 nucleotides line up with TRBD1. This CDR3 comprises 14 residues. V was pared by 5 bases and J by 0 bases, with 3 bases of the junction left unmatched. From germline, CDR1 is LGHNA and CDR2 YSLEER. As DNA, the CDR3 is TGCGCCAGCAGCTCAGGACAGGGCTCCTACGAGCAGTACTTC. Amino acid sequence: CASSSGQGSYEQYF.

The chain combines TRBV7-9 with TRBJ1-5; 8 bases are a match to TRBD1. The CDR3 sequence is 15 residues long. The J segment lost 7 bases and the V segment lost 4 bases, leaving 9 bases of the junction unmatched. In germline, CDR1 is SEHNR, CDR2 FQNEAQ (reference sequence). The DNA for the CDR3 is TGTGCCAGCAGCTCATCGACAGGGGTGAGCCAGCCCCAGCATTTT. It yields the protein CASSSSTGVSQPQHF.

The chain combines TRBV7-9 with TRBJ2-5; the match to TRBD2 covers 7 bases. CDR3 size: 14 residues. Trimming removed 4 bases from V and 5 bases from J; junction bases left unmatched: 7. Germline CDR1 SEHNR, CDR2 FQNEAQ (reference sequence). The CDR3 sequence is CASSSSGTGETQYF. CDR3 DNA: TGTGCCAGCAGCTCGAGCGGGACCGGTGAGACCCAGTACTTC.

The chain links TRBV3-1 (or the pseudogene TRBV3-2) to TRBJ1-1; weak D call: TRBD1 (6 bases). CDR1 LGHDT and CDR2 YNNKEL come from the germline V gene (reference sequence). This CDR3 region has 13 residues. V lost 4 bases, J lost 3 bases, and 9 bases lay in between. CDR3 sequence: CASSLGHDTEAFF. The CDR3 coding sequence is TGTGCCAGCAGCCTGGGACACGACACTGAAGCTTTCTTT.

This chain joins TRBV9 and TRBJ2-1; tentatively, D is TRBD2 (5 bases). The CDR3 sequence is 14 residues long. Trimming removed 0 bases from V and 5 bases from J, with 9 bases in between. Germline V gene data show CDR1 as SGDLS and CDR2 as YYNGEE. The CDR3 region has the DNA TGTGCCAGCAGCGTAGCCCCGGGGAACAATGAGCAGTTCTTC. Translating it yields CASSVAPGNNEQFF.

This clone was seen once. The CDR3 DNA reads TGTGCCAGCAGGCCCTGGGACAGGGGGCGGTATGATGGCTACACCTTC. It codes for CASRPWDRGRYDGYTF. The chain has TRBV27 and TRBJ1-2; 12 nucleotides align to TRBD1. The CDR3 is 16 amino acids. Germline V gene sequence: CDR1 MNHEY, CDR2 SMNVEV (reference sequence). The V gene end was trimmed by 6 bases and the J gene end by 6 bases; junction bases not matched to a gene: 11.

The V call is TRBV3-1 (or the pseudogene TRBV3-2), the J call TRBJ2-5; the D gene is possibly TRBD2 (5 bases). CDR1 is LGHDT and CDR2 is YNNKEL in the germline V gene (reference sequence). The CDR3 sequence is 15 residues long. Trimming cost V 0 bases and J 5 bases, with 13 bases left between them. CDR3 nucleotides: TGTGCCAGCAGCCAAGATGCACGGGCGGGCGAGACCCAGTACTTC. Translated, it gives CASSQDARAGETQYF.